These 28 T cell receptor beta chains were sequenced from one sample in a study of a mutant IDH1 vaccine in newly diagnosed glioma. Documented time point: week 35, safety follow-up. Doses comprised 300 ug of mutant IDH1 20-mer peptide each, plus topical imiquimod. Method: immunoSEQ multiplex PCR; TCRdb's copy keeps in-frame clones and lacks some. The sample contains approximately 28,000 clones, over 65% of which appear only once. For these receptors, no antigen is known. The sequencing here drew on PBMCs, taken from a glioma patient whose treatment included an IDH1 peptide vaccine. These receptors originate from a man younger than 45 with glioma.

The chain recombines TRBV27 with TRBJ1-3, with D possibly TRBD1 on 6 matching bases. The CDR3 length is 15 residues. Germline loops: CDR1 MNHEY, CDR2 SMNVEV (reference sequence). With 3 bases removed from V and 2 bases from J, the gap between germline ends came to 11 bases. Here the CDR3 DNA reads TGTGCCAGCAGTTTCGGGGGGCATCCTGGAAACACCATATATTTT. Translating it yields CASSFGGHPGNTIYF.

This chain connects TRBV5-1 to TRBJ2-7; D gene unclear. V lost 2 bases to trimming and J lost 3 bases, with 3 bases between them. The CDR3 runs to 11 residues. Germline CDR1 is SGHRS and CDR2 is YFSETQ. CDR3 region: CASSFGYEQYF. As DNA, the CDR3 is TGCGCCAGCAGCTTCGGCTACGAGCAGTACTTC.

CDR3 in amino acids: CASSFTLGTGNTIYF. DNA for the CDR3: TGTGCCAGCAGCTTTACGTTGGGAACTGGAAACACCATATATTTT. The rearrangement uses TRBV6-5 and TRBJ1-3; D is uncertain. Trimming removed 6 bases at V and 2 bases at J, with 14 bases between. The CDR3 runs to 15 residues. Germline loops: CDR1 MNHEY, CDR2 SVGAGI.

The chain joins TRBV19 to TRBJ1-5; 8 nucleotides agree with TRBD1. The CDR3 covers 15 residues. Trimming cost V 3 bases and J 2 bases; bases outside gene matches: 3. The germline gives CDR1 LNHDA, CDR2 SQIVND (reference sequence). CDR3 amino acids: CASSMDREGNQPQHF. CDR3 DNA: TGTGCCAGTAGTATGGACAGGGAAGGCAATCAGCCCCAGCATTTT.

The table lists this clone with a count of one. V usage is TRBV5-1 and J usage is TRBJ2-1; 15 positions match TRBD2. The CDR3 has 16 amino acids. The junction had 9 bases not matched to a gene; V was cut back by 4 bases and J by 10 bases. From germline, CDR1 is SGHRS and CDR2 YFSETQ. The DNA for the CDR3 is TGCGCCAGCAGCCCCGGACTAGCGGGGGGGCCGGACGAGCAGTTCTTC. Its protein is CASSPGLAGGPDEQFF.

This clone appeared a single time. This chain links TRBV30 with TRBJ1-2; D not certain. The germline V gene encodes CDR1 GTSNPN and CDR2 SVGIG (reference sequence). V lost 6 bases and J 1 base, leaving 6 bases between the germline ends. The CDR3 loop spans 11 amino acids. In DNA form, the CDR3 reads TGTGCCTGCAGTCTTAACTATGGCTACACCTTC. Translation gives CACSLNYGYTF.

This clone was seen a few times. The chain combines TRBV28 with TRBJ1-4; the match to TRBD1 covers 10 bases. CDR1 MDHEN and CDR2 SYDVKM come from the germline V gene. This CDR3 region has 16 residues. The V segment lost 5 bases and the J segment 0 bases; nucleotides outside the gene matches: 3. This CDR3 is CASSPGTGATNEKLFF. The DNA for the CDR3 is TGTGCCAGCAGTCCGGGGACAGGGGCAACTAATGAAAAACTGTTTTTT.

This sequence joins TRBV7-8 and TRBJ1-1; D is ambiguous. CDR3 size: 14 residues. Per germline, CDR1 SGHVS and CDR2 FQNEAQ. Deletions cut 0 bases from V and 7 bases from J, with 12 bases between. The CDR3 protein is CASSLAVSQDEAFF. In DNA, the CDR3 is TGTGCCAGCAGCTTAGCTGTCAGCCAAGATGAAGCTTTCTTT.

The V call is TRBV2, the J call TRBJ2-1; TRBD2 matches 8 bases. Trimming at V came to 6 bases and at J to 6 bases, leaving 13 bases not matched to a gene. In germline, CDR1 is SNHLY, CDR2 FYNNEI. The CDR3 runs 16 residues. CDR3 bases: TGTGCCAGCAGGCGGGGGGCCTCCGATAATTCCAATGAGCAGTTCTTC. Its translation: CASRRGASDNSNEQFF.

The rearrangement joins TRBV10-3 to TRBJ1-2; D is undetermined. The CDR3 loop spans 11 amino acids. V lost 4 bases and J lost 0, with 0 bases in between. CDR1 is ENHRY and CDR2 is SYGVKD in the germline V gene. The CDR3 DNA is TGTGCCATCAGTGCTAACTATGGCTACACCTTC. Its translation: CAISANYGYTF.

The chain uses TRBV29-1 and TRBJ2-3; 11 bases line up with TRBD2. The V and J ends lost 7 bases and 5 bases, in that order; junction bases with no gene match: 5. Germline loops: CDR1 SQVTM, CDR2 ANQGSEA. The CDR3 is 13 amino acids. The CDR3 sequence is CSALAGGGDTQYF. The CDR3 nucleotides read TGCAGCGCCCTAGCGGGGGGCGGAGATACGCAGTATTTT.

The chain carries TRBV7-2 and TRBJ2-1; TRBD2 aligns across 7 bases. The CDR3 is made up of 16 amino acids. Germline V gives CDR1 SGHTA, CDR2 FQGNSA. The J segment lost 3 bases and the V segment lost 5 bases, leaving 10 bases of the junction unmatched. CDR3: CASSTRGTIYYNEQFF. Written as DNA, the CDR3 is TGTGCCAGCAGCACCCGCGGGACTATCTACTACAATGAGCAGTTCTTC.

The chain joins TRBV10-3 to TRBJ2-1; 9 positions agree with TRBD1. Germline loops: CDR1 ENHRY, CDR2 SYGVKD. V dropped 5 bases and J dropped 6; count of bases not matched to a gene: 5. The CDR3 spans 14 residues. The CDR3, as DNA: TGTGCCATCAGTCGGGACAGGGACGCCAATGAGCAGTTCTTC. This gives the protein CAISRDRDANEQFF.

For the CDR3, the DNA is TGTGCCAGCAGTTCAAATGATCTGGGAAACACCATATATTTT. Translated: CASSSNDLGNTIYF. This rearrangement joins TRBV6-5 to TRBJ1-3; D is undetermined. The germline V gene has CDR1 MNHEY and CDR2 SVGAGI. V was shortened by 4 bases and J by 4 bases, with 11 bases between the two germline ends. This CDR3 contains 14 residues.

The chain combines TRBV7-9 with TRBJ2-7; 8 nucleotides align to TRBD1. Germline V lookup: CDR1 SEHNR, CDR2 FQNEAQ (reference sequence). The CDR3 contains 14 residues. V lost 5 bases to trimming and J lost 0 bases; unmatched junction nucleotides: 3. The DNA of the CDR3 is TGTGCCAGCAGCCTAACAGGGGGCTCCTACGAGCAGTACTTC. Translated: CASSLTGGSYEQYF.

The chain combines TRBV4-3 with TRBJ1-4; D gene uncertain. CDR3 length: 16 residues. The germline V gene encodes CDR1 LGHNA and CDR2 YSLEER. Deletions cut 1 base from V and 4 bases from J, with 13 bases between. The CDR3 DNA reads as TGCGCCAGCAGCCAAGTCCGGACTGTTGTTAATGAAAAACTGTTTTTT. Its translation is CASSQVRTVVNEKLFF.

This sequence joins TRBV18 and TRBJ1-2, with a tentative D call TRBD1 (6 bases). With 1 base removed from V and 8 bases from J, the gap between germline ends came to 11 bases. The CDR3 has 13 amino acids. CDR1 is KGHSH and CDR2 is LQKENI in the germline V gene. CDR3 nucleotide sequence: TGTGCCAGCTCACCACAACAGGGTGGAGGCTACACCTTC. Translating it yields CASSPQQGGGYTF.

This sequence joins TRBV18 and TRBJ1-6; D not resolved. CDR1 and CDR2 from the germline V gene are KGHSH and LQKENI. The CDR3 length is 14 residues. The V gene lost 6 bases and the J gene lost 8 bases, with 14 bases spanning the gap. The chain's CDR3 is CASSPPGSYSPLHF. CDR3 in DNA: TGTGCCAGCTCCCCGCCGGGGAGTTATTCACCCCTCCACTTT.

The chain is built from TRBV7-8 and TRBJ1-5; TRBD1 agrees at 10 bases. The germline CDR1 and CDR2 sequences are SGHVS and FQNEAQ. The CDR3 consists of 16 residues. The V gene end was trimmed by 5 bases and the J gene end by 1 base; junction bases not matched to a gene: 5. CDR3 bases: TGTGCCAGCAGCCCAGGACAGGGGGAAAGCAATCAGCCCCAGCATTTT. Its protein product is CASSPGQGESNQPQHF.

This CDR3 reads CASRGDRAQPQHF. The CDR3 bases are TGTGCCAGCAGGGGGGACAGGGCTCAGCCCCAGCATTTT. The chain links TRBV2 to TRBJ1-5; TRBD1 agrees at 9 bases. J was trimmed by 6 bases and V by 6 bases; bases with no gene match: 3. Germline CDR1 and CDR2: SNHLY and FYNNEI. This CDR3 region has 13 residues.

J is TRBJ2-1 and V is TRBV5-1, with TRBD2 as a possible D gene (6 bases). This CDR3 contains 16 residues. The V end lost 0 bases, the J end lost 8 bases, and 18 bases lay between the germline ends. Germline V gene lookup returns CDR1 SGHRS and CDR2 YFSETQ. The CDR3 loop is CASSLGPRGVGDEQFF. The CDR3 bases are TGCGCCAGCAGCTTGGGCCCTCGCGGGGTGGGAGATGAGCAGTTCTTC.

CDR3 in amino acids: CASSPPSGANVLTF. As DNA, the CDR3 is TGTGCCAGCTCACCACCCTCTGGGGCCAACGTCCTGACTTTC. The V and J genes are TRBV18 and TRBJ2-6; no definite D call. CDR1 is KGHSH and CDR2 is LQKENI in the germline V gene. Trimming took 0 bases from V and 0 from J, leaving 0 bases between them. The CDR3 has 14 amino acids. Together with reference TRBV18 and TRBJ2-6, the CDR3 gives the full variable domain: NAGVMQNPRHLVRRRGQEARLRCSPMKGHSHVYWYRQLPEEGLKFMVYLQKENIIDESGMPKERFSAEFPKEGPSILRIQQVVRGDSAAYFCASSPPSGANVLTFGAGSRLTVL.

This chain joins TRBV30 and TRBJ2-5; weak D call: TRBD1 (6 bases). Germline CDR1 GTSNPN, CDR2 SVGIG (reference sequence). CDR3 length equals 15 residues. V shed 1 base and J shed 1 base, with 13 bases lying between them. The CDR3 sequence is CAWSGMGHRQETQYF. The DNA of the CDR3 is TGTGCCTGGAGTGGCATGGGACACCGCCAAGAGACCCAGTACTTC.

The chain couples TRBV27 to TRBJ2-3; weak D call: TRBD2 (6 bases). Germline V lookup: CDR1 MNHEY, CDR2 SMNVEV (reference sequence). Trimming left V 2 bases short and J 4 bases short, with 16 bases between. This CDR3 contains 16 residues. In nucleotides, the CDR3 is TGTGCCAGCAGTTTAGTCGGGCAGGGAGGACCAGATACGCAGTATTTT. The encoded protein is CASSLVGQGGPDTQYF.

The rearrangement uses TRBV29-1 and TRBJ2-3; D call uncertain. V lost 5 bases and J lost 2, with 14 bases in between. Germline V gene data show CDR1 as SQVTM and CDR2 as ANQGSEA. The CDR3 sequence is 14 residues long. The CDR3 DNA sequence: TGCAGCGTTTCCCTCAGGCAGAACACAGATACGCAGTATTTT. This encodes CSVSLRQNTDTQYF.

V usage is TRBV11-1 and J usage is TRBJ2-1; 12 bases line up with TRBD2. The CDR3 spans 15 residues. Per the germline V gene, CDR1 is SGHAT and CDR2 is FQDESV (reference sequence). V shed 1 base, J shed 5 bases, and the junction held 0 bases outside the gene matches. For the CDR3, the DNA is TGTGCCAGCAGCTTAGGGACTAGCGGGAACAATGAGCAGTTCTTC. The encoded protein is CASSLGTSGNNEQFF.

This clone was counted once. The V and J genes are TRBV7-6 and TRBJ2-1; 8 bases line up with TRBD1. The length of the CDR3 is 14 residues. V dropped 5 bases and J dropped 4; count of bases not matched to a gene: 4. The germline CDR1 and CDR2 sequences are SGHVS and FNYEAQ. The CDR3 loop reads CASSVRGPYNEQFF. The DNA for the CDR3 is TGTGCCAGCAGCGTCAGGGGGCCGTACAATGAGCAGTTCTTC. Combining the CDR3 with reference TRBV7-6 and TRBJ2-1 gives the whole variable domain GAGVSQSPRYKVTKRGQDVALRCDPISGHVSLYWYRQALGQGPEFLTYFNYEAQQDKSGLPNDRFSAERPEGSISTLTIQRTEQRDSAMYRCASSVRGPYNEQFFGPGTRLTVL.

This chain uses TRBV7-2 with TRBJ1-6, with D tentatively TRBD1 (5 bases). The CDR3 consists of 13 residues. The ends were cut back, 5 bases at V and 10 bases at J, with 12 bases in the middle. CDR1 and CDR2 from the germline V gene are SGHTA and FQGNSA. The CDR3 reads CASSKGQDSPLHF. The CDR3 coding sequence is TGTGCCAGCAGCAAGGGGCAGGACTCACCCCTCCACTTT.